The 10 T cell receptor beta chains below were found in one sample sequenced in a study of metastatic and nonmetastatic thyroid tumors. TCRdb re-called the PCR reads with MiXCR. The sample includes some 40,000 clones, 24% of them seen just once. Nobody among the patients had been given any treatment before thyroid surgery. The material sequenced was tumor tissue. The origin of the receptors is a female donor with papillary thyroid cancer or a benign thyroid nodule (not recorded which). Some clones in this sample may be carry-over from other donors' samples.

This clone occurred many times. V and J are TRBV6-1 and TRBJ2-1; TRBD2 matches 12 bases. CDR1 and CDR2 (germline): MNHNS, SASEGT. The junction had 12 bases not matched to a gene; V was cut back by 7 bases and J by 11 bases. The CDR3 totals 15 residues. This CDR3 is CASTKLAGGPVKQFF. The CDR3 DNA follows: TGTGCCAGCACAAAGCTAGCGGGAGGGCCGGTTAAGCAGTTCTTC.

This chain connects TRBV5-1 to TRBJ2-7, with 8 bases aligning to TRBD2. Trimming cost V 0 bases and J 3 bases; bases outside gene matches: 2. CDR3 length equals 14 residues. The germline gives CDR1 SGHRS, CDR2 YFSETQ. In DNA form, the CDR3 reads TGCGCCAGCAGCTTGGCGGGAGGGGACTACGAGCAGTACTTC. Its translation: CASSLAGGDYEQYF.

This clone was seen at least ten times. The chain recombines TRBV9 with TRBJ1-1, with D possibly TRBD1 on 5 matching bases. Trimming cost V 4 bases and J 1 base, with 14 bases left between them. The CDR3 covers 15 residues. Germline assignment: CDR1 SGDLS and CDR2 YYNGEE. The CDR3 region has the DNA TGTGCCAGCAGCCCCCTCTTGGGGGAGAACACTGAAGCTTTCTTT. It translates to CASSPLLGENTEAFF. Together with reference TRBV9 and TRBJ1-1, the CDR3 gives the full variable domain: DSGVTQTPKHLITATGQRVTLRCSPRSGDLSVYWYQQSLDQGLQFLIQYYNGEERAKGNILERFSAQQFPDLHSELNLSSLELGDSALYFCASSPLLGENTEAFFGQGTRLTVV.

In its sample, this clone was seen many times. The chain combines TRBV20-1 with TRBJ1-2; tentatively, D is TRBD1 (5 bases). Deletions cut 6 bases from V and 0 bases from J, with 20 bases between. Looked up from germline, CDR1 is DFQATT and CDR2 is SNEGSKA (reference sequence). CDR3 length: 16 residues. This CDR3 is CSAPGDEGTSNYGYTF. CDR3 DNA: TGCAGTGCCCCGGGGGACGAGGGGACCTCTAACTATGGCTACACCTTC.

J is TRBJ2-3 and V is TRBV9; 9 bases are shared with TRBD2. J was trimmed by 2 bases and V by 4 bases; bases with no gene match: 8. The CDR3 consists of 16 residues. Looked up from germline, CDR1 is SGDLS and CDR2 is YYNGEE. For the CDR3, the DNA is TGTGCCAGCAGCATTCGGACTAGCGCTGACACAGATACGCAGTATTTT. Translating gives CASSIRTSADTDTQYF.

This clone has just a few counts. This chain uses TRBV6-4 with TRBJ2-7, with D possibly matching TRBD2 (6 bases). Trimming took 7 bases from V and 2 from J, leaving 15 bases between them. CDR1 is MRHNA, CDR2 SNTAGT, per germline. The CDR3 contains 14 residues. The chain's CDR3 is CASNQLAGTYEQYF. The CDR3 DNA reads as TGTGCCAGCAACCAACTAGCCGGAACCTACGAGCAGTACTTC.

V and J are TRBV6-1 and TRBJ1-5; D not resolved. In germline, CDR1 is MNHNS, CDR2 SASEGT. This CDR3 has 11 amino acids. V lost 2 bases and J 6 bases, leaving 2 bases between the germline ends. CDR3 nucleotide sequence: TGTGCCAGCAGTGAAAGTCAGCCCCAGCATTTT. Protein sequence: CASSESQPQHF.

Comment on this clone: One end of the junction fails to match germline, which may point to a read error. The genes are TRBV5-1 and TRBJ1-2; D unclear. The CDR3 covers 17 residues. Germline V gene sequence: CDR1 SGHRS, CDR2 YFSETQ. The CDR3 DNA reads as TGCGCCAGCAGCTTGGCCGGGCAGCGAGTTGGGTACTACGGCTACACCTTC. Its protein is CASSLAGQRVGYYGYTF.

The chain joins TRBV5-1 to TRBJ2-7, with 10 nucleotides matching TRBD1. The CDR3 runs 16 residues. The V gene end was trimmed by 4 bases and the J gene end by 2 bases; junction bases not matched to a gene: 9. Germline lookup yields CDR1 SGHRS and CDR2 YFSETQ. The CDR3: CASSLYGGTGAYEQYF. CDR3 in DNA: TGCGCCAGCAGCCTGTACGGGGGGACAGGGGCCTACGAGCAGTACTTC.

This clone has more than one count but fewer than ten. This rearrangement joins TRBV19 to TRBJ2-7; maybe TRBD2 (6 bases). The germline V and J ends were trimmed by 8 bases and 1 base, with 15 bases remaining between them. The CDR3 is 14 residues long. Germline V gene data show CDR1 as LNHDA and CDR2 as SQIVND (reference sequence). CDR3 amino acids: CASLNTRGSYEQYF. The DNA of the CDR3 is TGTGCCAGTCTTAATACTCGGGGGTCCTACGAGCAGTACTTC.